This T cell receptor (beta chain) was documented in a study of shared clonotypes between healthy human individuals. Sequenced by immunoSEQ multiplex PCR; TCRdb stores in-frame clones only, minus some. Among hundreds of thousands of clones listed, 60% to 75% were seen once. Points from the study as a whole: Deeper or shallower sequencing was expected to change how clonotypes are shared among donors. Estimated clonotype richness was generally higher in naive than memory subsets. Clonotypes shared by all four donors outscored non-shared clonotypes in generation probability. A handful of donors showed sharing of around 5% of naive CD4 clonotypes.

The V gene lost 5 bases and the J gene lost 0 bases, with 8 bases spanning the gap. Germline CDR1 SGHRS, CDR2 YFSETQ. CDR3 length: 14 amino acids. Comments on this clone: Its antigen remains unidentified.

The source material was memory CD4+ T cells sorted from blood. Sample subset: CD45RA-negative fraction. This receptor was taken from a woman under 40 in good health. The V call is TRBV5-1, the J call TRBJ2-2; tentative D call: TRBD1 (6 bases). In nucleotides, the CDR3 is TGCGCCAGCAGTAGACAGGCGAACACCGGGGAGCTGTTTTTT. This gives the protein CASSRQANTGELFF.